The clone carrying this T cell receptor (beta chain) was picked up many times. From RNA transcripts, TCR beta CDR3 regions were amplified. HTBI primers drove first-round RT-PCR of the TCR CDR3. MiXCR, run by TCRdb on the multiplex PCR reads, gives a single entry per CDR3 protein. The repertoire has about 720,000 distinct CDR3 sequences, over 15% of them found once; the top ten carry approximately 15%. Blood sampling occurred at first hyperthyroidism diagnosis, ahead of any ophthalmopathy symptoms. The data derive from a study of T cells in Graves' hyperthyroidism and ophthalmopathy. CDR3 length equals 13 residues. V shed 9 bases and J shed 4 bases, with 14 bases lying between them. Germline CDR1 SNHLY, CDR2 FYNNEI.

This TCR came from a woman between 50 and 59 years old with Graves' hyperthyroidism that later progressed to Graves' ophthalmopathy. Material for sequencing was blood. This chain links TRBV2 with TRBJ2-3, with D hard to call. For the CDR3, the DNA is TGTGCCAGAGGGCACTCCGGCGCAGATACGCAGTATTTT. Translation gives CARGHSGADTQYF.